The T cell receptor beta chain described here comes from a study of blood T cells in healthy people across ages. The use of a sample-barcoded 5' primer and a J-beta primer mix characterized a second PCR of about 7 to 12 cycles. TCRdb used MiXCR to reprocess the 5' RACE reads, holding one entry per CDR3 protein. The sample contains approximately 2,000,000 distinct CDR3 sequences, around 42% of which appear only once. Trimming took off 3 bases at V and 0 bases at J, with 12 bases between the two ends. In germline, CDR1 is MGHRA, CDR2 YSYEKL. CDR3 length equals 16 residues. The sequencing sample was made of blood. This clonotype originated in a human donor in good health. V gene TRBV4-1 combines with J gene TRBJ2-1; D uncertain. The CDR3 is CASSHPASSSYNEQFF. Here the CDR3 DNA reads TGCGCCAGCAGCCACCCTGCCTCTAGCTCCTACAATGAGCAGTTCTTC.